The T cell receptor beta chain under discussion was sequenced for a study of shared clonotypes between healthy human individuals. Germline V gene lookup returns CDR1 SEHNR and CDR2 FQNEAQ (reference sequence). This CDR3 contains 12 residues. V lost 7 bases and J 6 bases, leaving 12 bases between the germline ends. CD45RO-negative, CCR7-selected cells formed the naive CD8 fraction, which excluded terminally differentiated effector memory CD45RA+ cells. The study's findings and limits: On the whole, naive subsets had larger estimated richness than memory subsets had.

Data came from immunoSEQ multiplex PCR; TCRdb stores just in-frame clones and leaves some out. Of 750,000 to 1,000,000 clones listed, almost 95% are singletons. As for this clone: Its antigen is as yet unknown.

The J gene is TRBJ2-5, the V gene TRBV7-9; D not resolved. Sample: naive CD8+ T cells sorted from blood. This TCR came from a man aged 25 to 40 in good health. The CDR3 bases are TGTGCCAGCAACGATGGTGCGCAGACCCAGTACTTC. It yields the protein CASNDGAQTQYF.